The 26 T cell receptor beta chains presented below share a single source sample, sequenced in a study of T cell repertoires in cytomegalovirus infection. No antigen is known for these receptors. A single record per CDR3 protein comes from TCRdb applying MiXCR to the reads. The data show about 830,000 distinct CDR3 sequences, 30% to 35% seen once. The sample was cultured CD8+ T cells from PBMCs, taken from culture after CMV antigen stimulation. The receptor source for this set is a human donor in good health (CMV status not recorded). Some clones in this sample may be carry-over from other donors' samples.

This chain joins TRBV5-4 and TRBJ1-2, with D possibly being TRBD1 (6 bases). The CDR3 totals 16 residues. Trimming removed 1 base at V and 8 bases at J, with 21 bases between. Germline V gives CDR1 SGHNT, CDR2 YYREEE (reference sequence). CDR3 nucleotide sequence: TGTGCCAGCAGCTTGCCCTCGGACGGGGGGCGCGAGGGCTACACCTTC. Residues: CASSLPSDGGREGYTF.

This clonotype was detected a few times. The rearrangement links TRBV6-2 or TRBV6-3 to TRBJ2-5, with TRBD1 matching 7 bases. Germline V gives CDR1 MNHEY, CDR2 SVGEGT. V trimming: 0 bases; J trimming: 2 bases; junction bases outside the gene matches: 9. The CDR3 runs 17 residues. CDR3 region: CASSYSWDSPNQETQYF. CDR3 sequence (DNA): TGTGCCAGCAGTTACTCGTGGGACAGCCCGAATCAAGAGACCCAGTACTTC.

The rearrangement uses TRBV9 and TRBJ2-2; tentatively, D is TRBD2 (6 bases). Trimming left V 3 bases short and J 1 base short, with 13 bases between. Germline assignment: CDR1 SGDLS and CDR2 YYNGEE. CDR3 length: 16 amino acids. CDR3 residues: CASSGGGTENTGELFF. CDR3 nucleotides: TGTGCCAGCAGCGGGGGCGGGACTGAGAACACCGGGGAGCTGTTTTTT.

This clonotype was detected a few times. V gene TRBV4-2 combines with J gene TRBJ2-5; a possible D gene is TRBD1 (5 bases). The CDR3 contains 15 residues. Germline V gene lookup returns CDR1 LGHNA and CDR2 YNFKEQ. V was trimmed by 0 bases and J by 4 bases, leaving 12 bases between them. This CDR3 reads CASSQDRQGGETQYF. The CDR3 DNA is TGTGCCAGCAGCCAAGATCGGCAGGGTGGAGAGACCCAGTACTTC.

The chain combines TRBV3-1 with TRBJ2-2; D may be TRBD1 (5 bases). Germline V lookup: CDR1 LGHDT, CDR2 YNNKEL (reference sequence). With 4 bases removed from V and 4 bases from J, the gap between germline ends came to 13 bases. CDR3 length: 15 residues. For the CDR3, the DNA is TGTGCCAGCAGCCGTTTAGGGGCGACCACCGGGGAGCTGTTTTTT. Its translation: CASSRLGATTGELFF.

The chain uses TRBV12-3 or TRBV12-4 and TRBJ2-7; 9 bases align to TRBD1. The CDR3 totals 13 residues. J lost 6 bases, V lost 3 bases, and 3 bases had no gene match. CDR3 region: CASSFGQGSEQYF. CDR3 nucleotides: TGTGCCAGCAGTTTTGGACAGGGGAGCGAGCAGTACTTC.

This chain links TRBV12-3 or TRBV12-4 with TRBJ1-3; no clear D gene. The CDR3 consists of 17 residues. With 1 base removed from V and 7 bases from J, the gap between germline ends came to 20 bases. The CDR3 loop reads CASSLVPDQKERNTIYF. The CDR3 region has the DNA TGTGCCAGCAGTTTAGTCCCGGACCAAAAGGAGAGGAACACCATATATTTT.

The chain joins TRBV28 to TRBJ1-2; D might be TRBD1 (6 bases). Germline V gene lookup returns CDR1 MDHEN and CDR2 SYDVKM. The CDR3 is 14 residues long. V lost 4 bases to trimming and J lost 3 bases, with 12 bases between them. This chain's CDR3 is CASSSRDKDYGYTF. Here the CDR3 DNA reads TGTGCCAGCAGTTCTCGGGACAAAGACTATGGCTACACCTTC.

This clonotype was observed a few times. Germline and junction disagree at one end, which may indicate a read error. V is TRBV6-1 and J is TRBJ1-4; no clear D. This CDR3 is built from 16 residues. CDR1 is MNHNS, CDR2 SASEGT, per germline. CDR3 amino acids: CTSSKPDFPANEKLFF. For the CDR3, the DNA is TGTACCAGCAGTAAACCGGACTTTCCGGCTAATGAAAAACTGTTTTTT.

This clonotype was counted only a few times. The CDR3: CASGPIQGADGELFF. In nucleotides, the CDR3 is TGTGCTAGTGGCCCCATACAGGGGGCGGACGGGGAGCTGTTTTTT. This chain links TRBV12-5 with TRBJ2-2; TRBD1 matches 9 bases. Germline V lookup: CDR1 LGHNT, CDR2 FRNRAP. CDR3 length equals 15 residues. With 6 bases clipped from V and 7 bases from J, the junction kept 9 bases outside the gene matches.

The chain couples TRBV20-1 to TRBJ2-2; 9 bases match TRBD1. V trimming: 3 bases; J trimming: 4 bases; junction bases outside the gene matches: 9. This CDR3 has 16 residues. The germline V gene has CDR1 DFQATT and CDR2 SNEGSKA (reference sequence). The CDR3 nucleotides are TGCAGTGCTAGTCCTACAGGGGGCGGGATCACCGGGGAGCTGTTTTTT. Translated: CSASPTGGGITGELFF.

The V and J genes are TRBV7-3 and TRBJ2-5; the match to TRBD2 covers 12 bases. Unmatched junction bases numbered 15, after V lost 5 bases and J lost 5 bases. In germline, CDR1 is SGHTA, CDR2 FQGTGA. This CDR3 is built from 18 residues. The chain's CDR3 is CASSPGLAGGPGLETQYF. In DNA form, the CDR3 reads TGTGCCAGCAGCCCGGGTCTAGCGGGGGGGCCGGGTTTGGAGACCCAGTACTTC.

The V and J genes are TRBV6-5 and TRBJ1-2; D is perhaps TRBD1 (6 bases). The V end lost 1 base, the J end lost 4 bases, and 16 bases lay between the germline ends. The CDR3 has 16 amino acids. Germline V CDR1 and CDR2: MNHEY, SVGAGI. The chain's CDR3 is CASSYFEDSFLYGYTF. CDR3 coding DNA: TGTGCCAGCAGTTACTTTGAGGACAGTTTTCTCTATGGCTACACCTTC.

CDR3 nucleotides: TGTGCCAGCAGTTATCTCGGGGGCGGAAGGACAGATACGCAGTATTTT. This encodes CASSYLGGGRTDTQYF. The chain recombines TRBV6-2 or TRBV6-3 with TRBJ2-3; D possibly uses TRBD1 or TRBD2 (6 bases each). Germline assignment: CDR1 MNHEY and CDR2 SVGEGT. The CDR3 extends over 16 amino acids. With 3 bases removed from V and 3 bases from J, the gap between germline ends came to 16 bases.

This sequence joins TRBV5-1 and TRBJ1-1; D possibly corresponds to TRBD1 (6 bases). V lost 0 bases and J 2 bases, leaving 11 bases between the germline ends. Per the germline V gene, CDR1 is SGHRS and CDR2 is YFSETQ. There are 15 residues in the CDR3. The CDR3 nucleotides read TGCGCCAGCAGCTTGGCCGGGGGACACAACACTGAAGCTTTCTTT. Translation: CASSLAGGHNTEAFF.

The CDR3 sequence is CASSYSSQNEQFF. Written as DNA, the CDR3 is TGTGCCAGCAGTTACTCGAGCCAGAATGAGCAGTTCTTC. The chain uses TRBV6-5 and TRBJ2-1, with D unresolved. Trimming pared 0 bases from V and 7 bases from J, leaving 7 bases between. CDR1 is MNHEY, CDR2 SVGAGI, per germline. This CDR3 spans 13 amino acids.

This clonotype came up a few times. The chain carries TRBV4-1 and TRBJ2-2; D possibly matches TRBD1 or TRBD2 (6 bases each). The CDR3 loop spans 16 amino acids. The V gene lost 0 bases and the J gene lost 6 bases, with 14 bases spanning the gap. Looked up from germline, CDR1 is MGHRA and CDR2 is YSYEKL. This CDR3 reads CASSQEEGGLSGELFF. CDR3 DNA sequence: TGCGCCAGCAGCCAAGAAGAAGGGGGGCTGTCCGGGGAGCTGTTTTTT.

The rearrangement uses TRBV12-3 or TRBV12-4 and TRBJ2-1; TRBD2 is a possible D gene (5 bases). Trimming cost V 5 bases and J 0 bases, with 14 bases left between them. The CDR3 has 16 amino acids. The CDR3 sequence is CASSPEGTRSYNEQFF. Here the CDR3 DNA reads TGTGCCAGCAGTCCCGAGGGAACTCGCTCCTACAATGAGCAGTTCTTC.

V usage is TRBV6-5 and J usage is TRBJ1-1, with 7 bases matching TRBD1. Germline lookup yields CDR1 MNHEY and CDR2 SVGAGI. The CDR3 has 15 residues. V shed 6 bases, J shed 3 bases, and the junction held 10 bases outside the gene matches. CDR3 residues: CASRDRDSLDTEAFF. CDR3 sequence (DNA): TGTGCCAGCAGGGACCGGGACAGTCTCGACACTGAAGCTTTCTTT.

The chain links TRBV7-2 to TRBJ2-7; TRBD1 matches 7 bases. Germline V gene lookup returns CDR1 SGHTA and CDR2 FQGNSA. CDR3 length equals 16 residues. V lost 4 bases, J lost 2 bases, and 11 bases stayed unmatched. CDR3 coding DNA: TGTGCCAGCAGCTCAAGACCGGGACAGTTGGCCTACGAGCAGTACTTC. As protein: CASSSRPGQLAYEQYF. Full variable domain (missing parts from reference TRBV7-2 and TRBJ2-7): GAGVSQSPSNKVTEKGKDVELRCDPISGHTALYWYRQSLGQGLEFLIYFQGNSAPDKSGLPSDRFSAERTGGSVSTLTIQRTQQEDSAVYLCASSSRPGQLAYEQYFGPGTRLTVT.

This clonotype was observed a few times. The chain carries TRBV7-8 and TRBJ2-5; a weak D match, TRBD2 (7 bases). CDR3 length: 16 amino acids. V lost 3 bases and J 2 bases, leaving 16 bases between the germline ends. Germline-derived CDR1 and CDR2 are SGHVS and FQNEAQ. The CDR3 region has the DNA TGTGCCAGCAGCTTCCCTGACGGGGGGCAACAAGAGACCCAGTACTTC. It translates to CASSFPDGGQQETQYF.

CDR3 in DNA: TGTGCCAGCAGTTACAGGGGGGGGGCCAAAAACATTCAGTACTTC. Translation: CASSYRGGAKNIQYF. The chain couples TRBV6-5 to TRBJ2-4; tentatively, D is TRBD2 (7 bases). The CDR3 has 15 amino acids. Germline loops: CDR1 MNHEY, CDR2 SVGAGI. With 2 bases removed from V and 1 base from J, the gap between germline ends came to 9 bases.

The gene calls are TRBV14 and TRBJ2-1; 7 positions match TRBD1. J gave up 8 bases and V 0 bases, and 13 bases lay outside the gene matches. The CDR3 is 17 residues long. Germline CDR1 SGHDN, CDR2 FVKESK. CDR3 sequence: CASSQDSDREKVDEQFF. CDR3 nucleotide sequence: TGTGCCAGCAGCCAAGATAGTGACAGGGAAAAGGTCGATGAGCAGTTCTTC.

This clonotype was detected only a few times. The chain links TRBV10-3 to TRBJ2-7; TRBD1 or TRBD2 may be the D gene (5 bases each). The V gene lost 7 bases and the J gene lost 2 bases, with 12 bases spanning the gap. From germline, CDR1 is ENHRY and CDR2 SYGVKD. This CDR3 has 13 residues. The CDR3 region has the DNA TGTGCCATCAATGGGGACCGTACCTACGAGCAGTACTTC. Translation: CAINGDRTYEQYF.

This clonotype was recorded a few times. The chain uses TRBV19 and TRBJ2-2; D may be TRBD1 (5 bases). CDR3 size: 15 residues. V was shortened by 3 bases and J by 4 bases, with 12 bases between the two germline ends. Germline loops: CDR1 LNHDA, CDR2 SQIVND (reference sequence). As DNA, the CDR3 is TGTGCCAGTAGTATTTTCAGGGAAGTCACCGGGGAGCTGTTTTTT. This encodes CASSIFREVTGELFF. The full variable domain, completed using reference TRBV19 and TRBJ2-2, is DGGITQSPKYLFRKEGQNVTLSCEQNLNHDAMYWYRQDPGQGLRLIYYSQIVNDFQKGDIAEGYSVSREKKESFPLTVTSAQKNPTAFYLCASSIFREVTGELFFGEGSRLTVL.

This clonotype was detected only a few times. The gene calls are TRBV2 and TRBJ2-7, with TRBD1 matching 9 bases. The CDR3 spans 16 residues. V gave up 6 bases and J gave up 3 bases; unmatched junction bases: 12. The germline CDR1 and CDR2 sequences are SNHLY and FYNNEI. The CDR3 DNA reads as TGTGCCAGCAGCGGCTTAGGCACAGGGGGCTTCTACGAGCAGTACGTC. Residues: CASSGLGTGGFYEQYV.